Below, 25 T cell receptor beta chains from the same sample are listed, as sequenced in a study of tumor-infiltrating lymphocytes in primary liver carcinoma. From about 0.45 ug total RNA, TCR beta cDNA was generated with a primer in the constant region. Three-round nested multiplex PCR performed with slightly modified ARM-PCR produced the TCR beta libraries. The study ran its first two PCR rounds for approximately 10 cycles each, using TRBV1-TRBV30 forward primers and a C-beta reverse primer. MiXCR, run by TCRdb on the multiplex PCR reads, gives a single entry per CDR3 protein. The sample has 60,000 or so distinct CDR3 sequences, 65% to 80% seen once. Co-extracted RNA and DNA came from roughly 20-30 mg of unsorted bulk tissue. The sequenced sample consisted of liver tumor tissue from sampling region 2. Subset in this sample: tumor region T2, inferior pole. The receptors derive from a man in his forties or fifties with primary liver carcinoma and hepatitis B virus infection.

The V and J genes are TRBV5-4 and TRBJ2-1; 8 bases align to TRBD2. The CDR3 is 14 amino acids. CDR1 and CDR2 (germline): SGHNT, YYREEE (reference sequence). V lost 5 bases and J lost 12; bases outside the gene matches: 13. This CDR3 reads CASRQISGKGGQFF. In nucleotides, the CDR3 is TGTGCCAGCAGGCAGATTAGCGGGAAAGGGGGGCAGTTCTTC.

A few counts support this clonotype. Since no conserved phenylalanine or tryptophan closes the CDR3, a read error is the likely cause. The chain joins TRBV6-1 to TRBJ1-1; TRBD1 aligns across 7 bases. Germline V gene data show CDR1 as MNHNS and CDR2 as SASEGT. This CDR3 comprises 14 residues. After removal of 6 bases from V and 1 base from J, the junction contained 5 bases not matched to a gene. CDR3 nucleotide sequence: TGTGCCAGCAGGACGGGACAGACGAACACTGAAGCTTTCTCT. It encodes CASRTGQTNTEAFS.

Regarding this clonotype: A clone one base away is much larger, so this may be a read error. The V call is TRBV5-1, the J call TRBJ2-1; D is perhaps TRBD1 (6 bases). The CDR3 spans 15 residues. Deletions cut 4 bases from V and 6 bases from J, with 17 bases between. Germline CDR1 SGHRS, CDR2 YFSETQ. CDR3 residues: CASSVTGTICNEQFF. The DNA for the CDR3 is TGCGCCAGCAGCGTGACCGGGACAATCTGCAATGAGCAGTTCTTC.

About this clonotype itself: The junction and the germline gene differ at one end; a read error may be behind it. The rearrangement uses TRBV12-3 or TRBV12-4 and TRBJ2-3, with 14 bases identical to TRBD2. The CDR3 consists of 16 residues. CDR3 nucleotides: TGTGCTAGCAATCTACAAGGGACTAGCGGGAGCGTCGGGCAGTATTTT. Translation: CASNLQGTSGSVGQYF.

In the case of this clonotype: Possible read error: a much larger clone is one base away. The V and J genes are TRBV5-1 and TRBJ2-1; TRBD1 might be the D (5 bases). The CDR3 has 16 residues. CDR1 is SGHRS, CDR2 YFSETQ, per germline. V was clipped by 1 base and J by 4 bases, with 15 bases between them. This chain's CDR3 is CASSLTGRSRYNEQFF. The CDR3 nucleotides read TGCGCCAGCAGCTTGACAGGCCGGAGTAGATACAATGAGCAGTTCTTC.

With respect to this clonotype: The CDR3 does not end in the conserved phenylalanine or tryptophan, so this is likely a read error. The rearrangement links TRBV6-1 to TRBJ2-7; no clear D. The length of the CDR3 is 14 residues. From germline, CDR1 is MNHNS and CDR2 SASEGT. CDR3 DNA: TGTGCCAACAGTGAAGTCGGCAGCGCCTACGAGCAGTACTGC. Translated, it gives CANSEVGSAYEQYC.

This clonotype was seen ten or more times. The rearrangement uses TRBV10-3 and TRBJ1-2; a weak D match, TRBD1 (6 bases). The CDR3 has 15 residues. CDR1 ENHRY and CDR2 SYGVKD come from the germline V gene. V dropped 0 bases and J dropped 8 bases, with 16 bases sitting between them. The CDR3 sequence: CAISESPEQGGGYTF. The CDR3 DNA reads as TGTGCCATCAGTGAGTCTCCGGAACAGGGAGGGGGCTACACCTTC.

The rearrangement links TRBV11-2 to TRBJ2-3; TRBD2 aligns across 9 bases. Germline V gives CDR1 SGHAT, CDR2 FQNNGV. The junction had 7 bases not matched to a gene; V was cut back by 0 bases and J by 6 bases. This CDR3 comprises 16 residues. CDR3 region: CASSLEAGGPCDTQYF. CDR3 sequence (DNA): TGTGCCAGCAGCTTAGAGGCGGGAGGGCCATGTGATACGCAGTATTTT.

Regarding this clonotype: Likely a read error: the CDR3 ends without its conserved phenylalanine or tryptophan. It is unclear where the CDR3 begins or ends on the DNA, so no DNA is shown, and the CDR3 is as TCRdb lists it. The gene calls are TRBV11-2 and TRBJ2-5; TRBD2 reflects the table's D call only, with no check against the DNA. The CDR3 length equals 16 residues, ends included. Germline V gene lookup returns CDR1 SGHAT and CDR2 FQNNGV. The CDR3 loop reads CASSQTPSGVKETQCL.

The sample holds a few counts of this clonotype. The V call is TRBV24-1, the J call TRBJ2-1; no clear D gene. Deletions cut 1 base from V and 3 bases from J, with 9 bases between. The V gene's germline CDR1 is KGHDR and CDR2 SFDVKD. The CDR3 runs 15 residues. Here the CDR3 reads CATSDFGRNYNEQFF. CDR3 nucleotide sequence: TGTGCCACCAGTGATTTCGGCAGGAACTACAATGAGCAGTTCTTC.

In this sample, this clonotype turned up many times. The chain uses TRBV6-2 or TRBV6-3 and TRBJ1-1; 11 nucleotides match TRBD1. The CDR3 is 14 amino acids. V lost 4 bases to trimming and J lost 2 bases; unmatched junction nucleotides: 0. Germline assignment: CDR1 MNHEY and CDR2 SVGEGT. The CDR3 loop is CASSWTGGNTEAFF. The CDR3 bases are TGTGCCAGCAGTTGGACAGGGGGCAACACTGAAGCTTTCTTT.

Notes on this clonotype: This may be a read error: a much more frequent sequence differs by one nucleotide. The CDR3 here is CAISEGLAAYNEQFF. For the CDR3, the DNA is TGTGCCATCAGTGAAGGACTAGCGGCATACAATGAGCAGTTCTTC. The chain couples TRBV6-1 to TRBJ2-1; 10 positions agree with TRBD2. The CDR3 contains 15 residues. Germline lookup yields CDR1 MNHNS and CDR2 SASEGT.

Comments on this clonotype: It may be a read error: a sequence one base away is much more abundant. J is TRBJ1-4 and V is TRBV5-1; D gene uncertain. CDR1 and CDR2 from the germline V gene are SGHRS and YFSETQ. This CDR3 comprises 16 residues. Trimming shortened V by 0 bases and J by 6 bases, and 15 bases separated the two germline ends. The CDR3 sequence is CASSLVGSTGYEKLFF. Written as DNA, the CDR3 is TGCGCCAGCAGCTTGGTTGGATCCACGGGTTATGAAAAACTGTTTTTT. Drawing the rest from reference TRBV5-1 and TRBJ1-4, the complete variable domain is KAGVTQTPRYLIKTRGQQVTLSCSPISGHRSVSWYQQTPGQGLQFLFEYFSETQRNKGNFPGRFSGRQFSNSRSEMNVSTLELGDSALYLCASSLVGSTGYEKLFFGSGTQLSVL.

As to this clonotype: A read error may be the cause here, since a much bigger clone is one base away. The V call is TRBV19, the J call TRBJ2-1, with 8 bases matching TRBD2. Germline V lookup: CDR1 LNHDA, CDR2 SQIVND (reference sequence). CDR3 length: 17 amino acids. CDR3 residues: CPSSTVFGAGVYNEQFF. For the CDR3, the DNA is TGTCCCAGTAGTACGGTCTTTGGAGCGGGAGTGTACAATGAGCAGTTCTTC.

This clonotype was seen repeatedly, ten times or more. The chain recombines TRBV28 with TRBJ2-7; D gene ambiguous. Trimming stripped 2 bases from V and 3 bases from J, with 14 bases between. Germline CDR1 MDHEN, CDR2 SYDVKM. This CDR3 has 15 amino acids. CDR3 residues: CASSLLSSTNYEQYF. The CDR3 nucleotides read TGTGCCAGCAGTTTACTTAGTTCCACTAACTACGAGCAGTACTTC.

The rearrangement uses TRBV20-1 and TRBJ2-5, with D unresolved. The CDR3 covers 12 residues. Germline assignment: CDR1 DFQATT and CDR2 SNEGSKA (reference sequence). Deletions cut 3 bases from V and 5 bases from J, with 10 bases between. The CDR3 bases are TGCAGTGCTAGTTATGGGTTGGAGACCCAGTACTTC. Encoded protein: CSASYGLETQYF.

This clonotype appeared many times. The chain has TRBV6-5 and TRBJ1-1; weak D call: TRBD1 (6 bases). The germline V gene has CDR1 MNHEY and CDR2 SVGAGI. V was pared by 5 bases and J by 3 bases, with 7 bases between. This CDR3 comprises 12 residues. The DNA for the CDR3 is TGTGCCAGCAGTGGGACACACACTGAAGCTTTCTTT. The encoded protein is CASSGTHTEAFF.

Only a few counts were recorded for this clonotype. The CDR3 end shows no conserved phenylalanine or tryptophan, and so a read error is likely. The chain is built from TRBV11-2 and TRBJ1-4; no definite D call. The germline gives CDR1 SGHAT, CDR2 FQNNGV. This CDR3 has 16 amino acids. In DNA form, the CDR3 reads TGTGCTAGCAGCAAGACTCCAGGAGGAGCGAATGAAAAACTGTTTTCT. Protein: CASSKTPGGANEKLFS.

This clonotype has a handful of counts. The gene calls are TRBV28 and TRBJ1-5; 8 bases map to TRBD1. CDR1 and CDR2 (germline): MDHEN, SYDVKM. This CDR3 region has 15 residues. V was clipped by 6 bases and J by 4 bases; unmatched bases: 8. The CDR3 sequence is CASSTSDRDNQPQHF. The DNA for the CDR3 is TGTGCCAGCAGCACTTCGGACAGGGATAATCAGCCCCAGCATTTT.

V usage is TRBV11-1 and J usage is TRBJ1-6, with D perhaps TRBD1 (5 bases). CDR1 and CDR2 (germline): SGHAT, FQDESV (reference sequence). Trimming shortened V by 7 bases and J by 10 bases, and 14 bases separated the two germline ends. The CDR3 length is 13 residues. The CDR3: CASIRTLVSPLHF. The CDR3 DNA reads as TGTGCCAGCATCCGGACACTGGTCTCACCCCTCCACTTT.

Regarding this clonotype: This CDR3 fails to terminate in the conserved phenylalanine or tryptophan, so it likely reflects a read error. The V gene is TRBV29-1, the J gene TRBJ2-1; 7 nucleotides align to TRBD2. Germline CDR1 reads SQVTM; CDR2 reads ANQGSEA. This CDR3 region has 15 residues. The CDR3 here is CNVEGLAGAPNEQFI. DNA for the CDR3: TGCAACGTCGAGGGTCTGGCGGGAGCTCCCAATGAGCAGTTCATC.

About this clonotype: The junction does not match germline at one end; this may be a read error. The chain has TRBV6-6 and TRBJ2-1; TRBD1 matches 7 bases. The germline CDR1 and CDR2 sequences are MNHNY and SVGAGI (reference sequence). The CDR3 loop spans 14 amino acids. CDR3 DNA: TGTGCCAACAGTTACGGGCAGGGGGACAATGAGCAGTTATTC. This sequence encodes CANSYGQGDNEQLF.

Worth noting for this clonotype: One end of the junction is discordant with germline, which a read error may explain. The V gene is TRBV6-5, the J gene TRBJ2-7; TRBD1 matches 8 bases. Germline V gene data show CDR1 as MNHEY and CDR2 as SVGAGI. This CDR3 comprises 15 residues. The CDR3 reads CASTVDRGLKYGQYF. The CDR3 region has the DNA TGTGCCAGCACCGTTGACAGGGGACTCAAGTACGGGCAGTACTTC.

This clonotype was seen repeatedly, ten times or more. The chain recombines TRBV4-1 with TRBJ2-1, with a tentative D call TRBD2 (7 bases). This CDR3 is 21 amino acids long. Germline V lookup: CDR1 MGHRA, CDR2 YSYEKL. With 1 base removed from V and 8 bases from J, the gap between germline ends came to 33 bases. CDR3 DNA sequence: TGCGCCAGCAGCCAAGGTACGCGGGGGCAGGGGTTTTTCACCCCCACGGATGAGCAGTTCTTC. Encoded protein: CASSQGTRGQGFFTPTDEQFF.

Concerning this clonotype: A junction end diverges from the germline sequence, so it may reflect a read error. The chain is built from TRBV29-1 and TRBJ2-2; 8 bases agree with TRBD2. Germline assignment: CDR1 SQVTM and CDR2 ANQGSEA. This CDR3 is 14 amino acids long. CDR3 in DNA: TGCAGCGTTACACTAGCGGTTAACACCGGGGAGCTGTATTTT. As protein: CSVTLAVNTGELYF.